This T cell receptor beta chain was captured in a study of CD8+CD57+ T cells in acquired aplastic anemia. Study-wide points: Controls did not differ significantly from patients in CD8+ Simpson's diversity.

This clonotype was observed many times. Its antigen is still unknown. This CDR3 contains 13 residues. V gave up 4 bases and J gave up 4 bases, with 10 bases separating them. Germline values: CDR1 SGHVS, CDR2 FQNEAQ. Only patients with CD8+CD57+ cell expansion on flow cytometry were chosen for sequencing. TCR beta VDJ and CDR3 profiles were obtained from a genomic DNA template. TCRdb reprocessed the reads with MiXCR, giving one entry per CDR3 protein. The sample lists roughly 160,000 distinct CDR3 sequences; 71% were seen once. Material: sorted CD4+, CD8+, or CD8+CD57+ T cells (not recorded which) from PBMCs. V and J are TRBV7-8 and TRBJ1-2; D may be TRBD1 (6 bases). The source of this sequence is a human donor with aplastic anemia. The CDR3 is CASSSTGPYGYTF. CDR3 in DNA: TGTGCCAGCAGCTCGACAGGACCCTATGGCTACACCTTC.